This TCR beta chain was sequenced for a study of identical twins. The study's findings and limits: Fewer insertions marked abundant cord blood beta clonotypes; young adult naive trended weakly, memory not at all. Where beta out-of-frame sequences were concerned, excess twin sharing was weaker. Invariant MAIT and iNKT cells could partly confound zero-insertion analyses.

Unique molecular identifiers were in the cDNA, with template-switch universal primer binding. TCRdb re-analysed the 5' RACE reads in MiXCR, keeping a single row per CDR3 protein. The sample has under 300,000 distinct CDR3 sequences; roughly 13% are singletons. Germline V gene data show CDR1 as LGHDT and CDR2 as YNNKEL (reference sequence). CDR3 length: 13 amino acids. V was clipped by 1 base and J by 3 bases, with 4 bases between them. This clonotype has at least ten counts. Its antigen is as yet unknown. V and J are TRBV3-1 and TRBJ1-5; D is uncertain. The sequence was collected from a woman aged 18-35 years in good health. The sample was memory (CD45RO+) T cells sorted from blood. The CDR3 reads CASSQGPNQPQHF. The CDR3 DNA is TGTGCCAGCAGCCAAGGGCCCAATCAGCCCCAGCATTTT.